This T cell receptor beta chain is from a study of blood T cell repertoires in COVID-19. Across the whole study: Samples taken during acute and convalescent COVID-19 were collected in the United States, Italy and Spain.

Profiled with immunoSEQ multiplex PCR; TCRdb holds only in-frame clones, not every one. Among 200,000 to 250,000 clones listed, around three quarters were seen once. The CDR3 runs 12 residues. Germline CDR1 SGHVS, CDR2 FQNEAQ. Trimming removed 2 bases from V and 8 bases from J, with 7 bases in between. Sample: peripheral blood. The sequence came from a woman between 70 and 85 years old with acute or convalescent COVID-19. The rearrangement joins TRBV7-8 to TRBJ2-1, with D uncertain. CDR3 sequence (DNA): TGTGCCAGCAGCTTATTATCCTATGAGCAGTTCTTC. Translated: CASSLLSYEQFF.